This passage covers 5 T cell receptor beta chains from one sample sequenced in a study of blood T cell repertoires in COVID-19. Sequencing was performed with immunoSEQ multiplex PCR; in TCRdb, only in-frame clones are kept and a portion is missing. The sample includes about 260,000 clones, 90% of them seen just once. The sample comprised PBMCs or T cells enriched from blood (not recorded which). These receptors were collected from a man in his fifties or sixties who had been exposed to COVID-19.

This chain joins TRBV5-1 and TRBJ2-2, with 7 bases that match TRBD1. V gave up 4 bases and J gave up 6 bases; unmatched junction bases: 9. CDR1 is SGHRS and CDR2 is YFSETQ in the germline V gene. This CDR3 is 15 amino acids long. CDR3 in DNA: TGCGCCAGCAGCGACTCGACAGGGTCGGCCGGGGAGCTGTTTTTT. Its protein product is CASSDSTGSAGELFF.

The chain joins TRBV5-8 to TRBJ1-2; D remains unclear. Between the trimmed V and J ends, which lost 0 bases and 8 bases, there was a span of 11 bases. The germline gives CDR1 SGHTS, CDR2 YDEGEE. The CDR3 has 13 residues. The CDR3 loop reads CASSLAPERGYTF. CDR3 sequence (DNA): TGTGCCAGCAGCTTGGCCCCGGAGCGGGGCTACACCTTC.

The chain is built from TRBV5-1 and TRBJ2-1; 10 bases map to TRBD2. The V and J ends lost 1 base and 6 bases, in that order; junction bases with no gene match: 7. This CDR3 region has 16 residues. Germline V gene lookup returns CDR1 SGHRS and CDR2 YFSETQ. CDR3 coding DNA: TGCGCCAGCAGCTTGATTATGGCTAGCGGGAGCAATGAGCAGTTCTTC. Translation gives CASSLIMASGSNEQFF.

This rearrangement joins TRBV29-1 to TRBJ2-2; TRBD2 matches at 9 bases. The CDR3 runs to 13 residues. Germline CDR1 is SQVTM and CDR2 is ANQGSEA. Trimming removed 7 bases from V and 0 bases from J; junction bases left unmatched: 0. In DNA, the CDR3 is TGCAGCGCTAGCGGGGCGAACACCGGGGAGCTGTTTTTT. Protein product: CSASGANTGELFF.

The V and J genes are TRBV9 and TRBJ2-5; 13 nucleotides align to TRBD2. CDR3 length: 15 amino acids. The V segment lost 0 bases and the J segment 6 bases; nucleotides outside the gene matches: 2. The germline V gene encodes CDR1 SGDLS and CDR2 YYNGEE. CDR3 sequence reads: CASSVGTSGSKTQYF. The CDR3 DNA reads TGTGCCAGCAGCGTAGGGACTAGCGGGAGTAAGACCCAGTACTTC.